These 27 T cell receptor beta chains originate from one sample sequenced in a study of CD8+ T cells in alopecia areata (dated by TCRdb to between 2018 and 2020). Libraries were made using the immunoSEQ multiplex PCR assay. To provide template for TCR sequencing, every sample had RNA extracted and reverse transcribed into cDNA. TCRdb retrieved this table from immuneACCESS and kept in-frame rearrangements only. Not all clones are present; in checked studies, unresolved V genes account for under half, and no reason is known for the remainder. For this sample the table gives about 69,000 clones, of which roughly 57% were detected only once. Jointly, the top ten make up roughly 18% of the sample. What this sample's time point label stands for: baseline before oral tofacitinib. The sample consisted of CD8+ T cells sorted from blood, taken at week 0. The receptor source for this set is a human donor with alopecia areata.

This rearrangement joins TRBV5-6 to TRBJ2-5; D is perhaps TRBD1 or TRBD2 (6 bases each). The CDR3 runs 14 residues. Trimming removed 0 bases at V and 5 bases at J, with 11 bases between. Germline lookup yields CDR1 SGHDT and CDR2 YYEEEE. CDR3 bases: TGTGCCAGCAGCTTGGTTCGGGGGCAGGAGACCCAGTACTTC. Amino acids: CASSLVRGQETQYF.

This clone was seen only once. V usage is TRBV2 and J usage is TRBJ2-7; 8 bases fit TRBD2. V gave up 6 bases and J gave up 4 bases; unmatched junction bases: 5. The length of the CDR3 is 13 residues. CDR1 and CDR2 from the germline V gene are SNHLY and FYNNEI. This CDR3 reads CASSPAGGYEQYF. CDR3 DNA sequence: TGTGCCAGCAGCCCGGCGGGGGGATACGAGCAGTACTTC.

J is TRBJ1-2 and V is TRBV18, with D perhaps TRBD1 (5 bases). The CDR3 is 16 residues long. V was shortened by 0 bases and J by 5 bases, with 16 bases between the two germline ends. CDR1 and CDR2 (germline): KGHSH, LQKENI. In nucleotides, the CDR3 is TGTGCCAGCTCACCACCGAGTCAGGGCTCTCCTTATGGCTACACCTTC. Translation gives CASSPPSQGSPYGYTF.

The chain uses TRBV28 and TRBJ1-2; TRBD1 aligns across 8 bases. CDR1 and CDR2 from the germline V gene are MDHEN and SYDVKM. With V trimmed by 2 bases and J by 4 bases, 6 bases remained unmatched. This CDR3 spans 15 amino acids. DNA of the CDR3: TGTGCCAGCAGTTTAATGGGGGACAGGATCTATGGCTACACCTTC. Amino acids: CASSLMGDRIYGYTF.

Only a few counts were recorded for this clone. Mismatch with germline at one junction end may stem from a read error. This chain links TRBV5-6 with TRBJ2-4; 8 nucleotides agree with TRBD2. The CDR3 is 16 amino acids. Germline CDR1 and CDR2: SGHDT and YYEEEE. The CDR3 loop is CASSLGSGRGRNIQYF. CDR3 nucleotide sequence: TGTGCCAGCAGTTTGGGGAGCGGGAGAGGTAGAAACATTCAGTACTTC.

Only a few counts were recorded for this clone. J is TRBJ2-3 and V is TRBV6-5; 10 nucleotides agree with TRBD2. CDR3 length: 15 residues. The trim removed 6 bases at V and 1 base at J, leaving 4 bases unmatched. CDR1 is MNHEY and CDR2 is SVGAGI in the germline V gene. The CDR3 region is CASRNGLAGTDTQYF. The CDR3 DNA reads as TGTGCCAGCAGAAACGGACTAGCGGGCACAGATACGCAGTATTTT.

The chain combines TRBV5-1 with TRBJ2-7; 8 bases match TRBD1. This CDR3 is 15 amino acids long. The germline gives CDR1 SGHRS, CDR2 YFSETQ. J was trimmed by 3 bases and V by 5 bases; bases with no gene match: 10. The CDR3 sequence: CASSLGQGTIYEQYF. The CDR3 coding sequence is TGCGCCAGCAGTCTAGGACAGGGCACGATCTACGAGCAGTACTTC.

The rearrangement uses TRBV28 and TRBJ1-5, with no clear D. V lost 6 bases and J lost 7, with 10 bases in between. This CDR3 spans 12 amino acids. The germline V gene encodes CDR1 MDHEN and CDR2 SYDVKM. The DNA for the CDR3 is TGTGCCAGCAGCCCCGCCGGCCAGCCCCAGCATTTT. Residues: CASSPAGQPQHF.

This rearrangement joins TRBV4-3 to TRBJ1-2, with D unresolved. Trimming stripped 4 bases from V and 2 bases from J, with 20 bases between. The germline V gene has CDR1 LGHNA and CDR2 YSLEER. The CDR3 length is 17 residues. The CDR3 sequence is CASSLKLIRERNYGYTF. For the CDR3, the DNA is TGCGCCAGCAGCCTGAAACTAATAAGGGAAAGGAACTATGGCTACACCTTC.

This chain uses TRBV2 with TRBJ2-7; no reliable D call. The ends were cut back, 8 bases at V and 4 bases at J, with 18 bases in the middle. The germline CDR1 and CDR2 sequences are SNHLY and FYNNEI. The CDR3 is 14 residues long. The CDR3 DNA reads TGTGCCAGCCGGTCGGCAGGATCTACTTACGAGCAGTACTTC. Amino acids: CASRSAGSTYEQYF.

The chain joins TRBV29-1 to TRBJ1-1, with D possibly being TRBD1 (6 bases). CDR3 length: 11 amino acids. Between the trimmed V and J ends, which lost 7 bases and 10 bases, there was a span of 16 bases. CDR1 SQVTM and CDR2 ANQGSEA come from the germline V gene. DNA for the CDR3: TGCAGCGCCGCAGGGGAGTGGAGAGCTTTCTTT. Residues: CSAAGEWRAFF.

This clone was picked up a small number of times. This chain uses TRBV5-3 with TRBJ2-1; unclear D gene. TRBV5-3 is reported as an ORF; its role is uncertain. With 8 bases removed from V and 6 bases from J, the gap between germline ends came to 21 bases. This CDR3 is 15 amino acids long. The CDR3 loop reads CASSQVRVEPNEQFF. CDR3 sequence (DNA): TGTGCCAGCAGCCAAGTGAGAGTAGAGCCCAATGAGCAGTTCTTC.

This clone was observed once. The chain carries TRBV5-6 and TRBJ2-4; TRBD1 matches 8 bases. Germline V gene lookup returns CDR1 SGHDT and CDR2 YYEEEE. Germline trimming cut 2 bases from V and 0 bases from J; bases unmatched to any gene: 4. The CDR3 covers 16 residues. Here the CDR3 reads CASSLGQGLAKNIQYF. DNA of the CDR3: TGTGCCAGCAGCTTAGGACAGGGACTAGCCAAAAACATTCAGTACTTC.

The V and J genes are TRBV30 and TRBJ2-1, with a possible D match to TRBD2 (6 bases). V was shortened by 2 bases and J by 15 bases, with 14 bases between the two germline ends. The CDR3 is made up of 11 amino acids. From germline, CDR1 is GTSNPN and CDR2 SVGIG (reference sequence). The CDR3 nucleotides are TGTGCCTGGAGTTCTTCCTGGGAGGCGTTCTTC. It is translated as CAWSSSWEAFF.

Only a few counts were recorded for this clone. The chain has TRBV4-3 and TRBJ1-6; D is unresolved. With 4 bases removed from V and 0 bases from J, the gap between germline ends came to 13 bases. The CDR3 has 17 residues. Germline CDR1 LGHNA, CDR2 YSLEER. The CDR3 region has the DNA TGCGCCAGCAGCCGCTGGAGAGACCTCTCCTATAATTCACCCCTCCACTTT. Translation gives CASSRWRDLSYNSPLHF.

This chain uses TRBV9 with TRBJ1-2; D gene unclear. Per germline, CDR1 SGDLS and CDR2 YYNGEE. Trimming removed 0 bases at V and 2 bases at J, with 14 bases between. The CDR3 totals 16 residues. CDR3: CASSVGGPGANYGYTF. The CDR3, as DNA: TGTGCCAGCAGCGTAGGAGGTCCGGGAGCAAACTATGGCTACACCTTC.

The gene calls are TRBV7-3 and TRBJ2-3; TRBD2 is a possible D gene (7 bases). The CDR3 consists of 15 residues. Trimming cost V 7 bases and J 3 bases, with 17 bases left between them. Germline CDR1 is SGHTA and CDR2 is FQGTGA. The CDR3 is CASTKGEGSTDTQYF. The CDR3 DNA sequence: TGTGCCAGCACCAAGGGGGAGGGCTCAACAGATACGCAGTATTTT.

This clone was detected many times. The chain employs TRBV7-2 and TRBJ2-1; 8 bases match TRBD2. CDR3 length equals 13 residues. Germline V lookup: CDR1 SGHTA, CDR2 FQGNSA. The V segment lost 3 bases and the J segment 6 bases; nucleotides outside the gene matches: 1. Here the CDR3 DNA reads TGTGCCAGCAGCTTCGCGGGGGGCAATGAGCAGTTCTTC. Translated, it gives CASSFAGGNEQFF.

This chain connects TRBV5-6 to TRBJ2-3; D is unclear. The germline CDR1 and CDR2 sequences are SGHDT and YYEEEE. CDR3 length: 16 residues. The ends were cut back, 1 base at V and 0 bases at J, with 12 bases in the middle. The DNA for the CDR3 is TGTGCCAGCAGCTTGAGTTTAGGCGGAAGCACAGATACGCAGTATTTT. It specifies CASSLSLGGSTDTQYF.

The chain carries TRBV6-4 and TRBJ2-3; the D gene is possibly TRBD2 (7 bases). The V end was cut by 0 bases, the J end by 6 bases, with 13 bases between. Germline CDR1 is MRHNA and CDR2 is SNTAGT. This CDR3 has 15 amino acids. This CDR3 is CASSDSNGGPDTQYF. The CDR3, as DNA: TGTGCCAGCAGTGACTCGAACGGGGGGCCTGATACGCAGTATTTT.

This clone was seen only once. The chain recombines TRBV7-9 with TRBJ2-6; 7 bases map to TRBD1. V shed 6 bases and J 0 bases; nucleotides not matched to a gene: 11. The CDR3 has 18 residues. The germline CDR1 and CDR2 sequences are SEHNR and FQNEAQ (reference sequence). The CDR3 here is CASSPTGAIPSGANVLTF. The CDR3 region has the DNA TGTGCCAGCAGTCCCACAGGGGCGATCCCCTCTGGGGCCAACGTCCTGACTTTC.

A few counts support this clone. The CDR3 DNA is TGTGCCAGCAGCTTAGCCGGACCCGAGGAGACCCAGTACTTC. The encoded protein is CASSLAGPEETQYF. The V gene is TRBV7-9, the J gene TRBJ2-5, with D hard to call. This CDR3 region has 14 residues. Between the trimmed V and J ends, which lost 0 bases and 5 bases, there was a span of 10 bases. Germline values: CDR1 SEHNR, CDR2 FQNEAQ (reference sequence).

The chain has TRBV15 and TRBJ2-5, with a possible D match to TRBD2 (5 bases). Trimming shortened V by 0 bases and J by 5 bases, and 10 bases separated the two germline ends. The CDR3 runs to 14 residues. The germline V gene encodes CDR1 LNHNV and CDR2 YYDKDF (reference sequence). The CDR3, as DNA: TGTGCCACCAGCAGAGAAGGAGGTGGGGAGACCCAGTACTTC. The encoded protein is CATSREGGGETQYF.

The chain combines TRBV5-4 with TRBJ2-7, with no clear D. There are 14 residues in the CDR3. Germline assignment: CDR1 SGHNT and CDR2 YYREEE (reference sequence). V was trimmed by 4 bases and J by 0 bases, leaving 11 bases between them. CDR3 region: CASSPYGSSYEQYF. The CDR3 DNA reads TGTGCCAGCAGCCCCTATGGCAGCTCCTACGAGCAGTACTTC.

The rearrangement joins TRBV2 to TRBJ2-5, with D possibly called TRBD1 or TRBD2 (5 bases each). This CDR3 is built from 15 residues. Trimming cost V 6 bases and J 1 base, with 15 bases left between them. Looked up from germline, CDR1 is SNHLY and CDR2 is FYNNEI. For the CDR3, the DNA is TGTGCCAGCAGCCGACAGCGCGGACTCCAAGAGACCCAGTACTTC. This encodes CASSRQRGLQETQYF.

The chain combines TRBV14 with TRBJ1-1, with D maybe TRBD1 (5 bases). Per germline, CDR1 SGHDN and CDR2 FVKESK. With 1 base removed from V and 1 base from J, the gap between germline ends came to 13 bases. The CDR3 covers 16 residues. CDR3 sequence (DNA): TGTGCCAGCAGCCAAGTTCGAGGGGCAGAGAACACTGAAGCTTTCTTT. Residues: CASSQVRGAENTEAFF.

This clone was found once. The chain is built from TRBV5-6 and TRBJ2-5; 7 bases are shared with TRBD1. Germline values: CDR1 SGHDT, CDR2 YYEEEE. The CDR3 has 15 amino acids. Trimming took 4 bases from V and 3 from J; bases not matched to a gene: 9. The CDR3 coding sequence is TGTGCCAGCAGCCTGATAAGGGGGCGCGAAGAGACCCAGTACTTC. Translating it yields CASSLIRGREETQYF.